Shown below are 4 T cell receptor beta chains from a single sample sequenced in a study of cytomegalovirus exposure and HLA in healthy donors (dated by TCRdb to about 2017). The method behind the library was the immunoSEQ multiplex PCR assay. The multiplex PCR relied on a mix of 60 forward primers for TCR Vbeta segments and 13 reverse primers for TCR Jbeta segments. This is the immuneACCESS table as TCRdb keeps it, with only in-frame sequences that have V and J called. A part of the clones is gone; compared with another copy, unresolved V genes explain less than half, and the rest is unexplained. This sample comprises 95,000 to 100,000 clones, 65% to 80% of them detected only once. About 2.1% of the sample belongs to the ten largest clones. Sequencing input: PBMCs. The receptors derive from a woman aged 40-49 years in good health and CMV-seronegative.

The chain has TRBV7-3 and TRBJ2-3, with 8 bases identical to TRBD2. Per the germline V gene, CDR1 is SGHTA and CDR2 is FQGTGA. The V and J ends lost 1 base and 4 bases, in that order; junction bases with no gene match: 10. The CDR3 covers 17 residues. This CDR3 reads CASSLIREGLTADTQYF. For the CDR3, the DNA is TGTGCCAGCAGCTTAATACGGGAGGGCCTGACAGCAGATACGCAGTATTTT. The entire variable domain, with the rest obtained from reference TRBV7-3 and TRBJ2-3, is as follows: GAGVSQTPSNKVTEKGKYVELRCDPISGHTALYWYRQSLGQGPEFLIYFQGTGAADDSGLPNDRFFAVRPEGSVSTLKIQRTERGDSAVYLCASSLIREGLTADTQYFGPGTRLTVL.

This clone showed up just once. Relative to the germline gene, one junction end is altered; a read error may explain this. The CDR3 loop is CSSSPSLAGGDTQYF. CDR3 sequence (DNA): TGTTCCAGCAGCCCCTCCCTAGCGGGGGGAGATACGCAGTATTTT. The chain couples TRBV7-9 to TRBJ2-3, with TRBD2 identical over 11 bases. This CDR3 spans 15 amino acids. Germline V gene lookup returns CDR1 SEHNR and CDR2 FQNEAQ (reference sequence).

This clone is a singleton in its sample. The CDR3 DNA reads as TGTGCCAGCAGCTTAGGGGGGACAGGGGCCCCGGGAGGCGAGCAGTACTTC. This sequence encodes CASSLGGTGAPGGEQYF. The chain is built from TRBV7-2 and TRBJ2-7; 10 nucleotides line up with TRBD1. Trimming cost V 1 base and J 6 bases; bases outside gene matches: 12. Per germline, CDR1 SGHTA and CDR2 FQGNSA. The CDR3 spans 17 residues.

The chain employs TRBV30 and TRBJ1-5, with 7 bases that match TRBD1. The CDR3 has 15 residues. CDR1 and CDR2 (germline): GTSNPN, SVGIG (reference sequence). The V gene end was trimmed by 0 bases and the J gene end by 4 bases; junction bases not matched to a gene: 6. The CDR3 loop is CAWSVRGTVNQPQHF. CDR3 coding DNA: TGTGCCTGGAGTGTACGAGGGACAGTAAATCAGCCCCAGCATTTT.